A selection of T cell receptor beta chains follows, all from one sample in a study of beta chain features in type 1 diabetes. Sequenced by immunoSEQ multiplex PCR; TCRdb stores in-frame clones only, minus some. In the table there are 300,000 to 350,000 clones, 13% of which are singletons. Sequencing was done on a sample of naive CD4+ T cells from blood. The receptors come from a woman aged 18 to 35 with type 1 diabetes. CDR3s include the opening cysteine and the closing phenylalanine or tryptophan. A D gene is named only where the DNA matches it firmly. Clone size is shown for a subset of rows, as once, few, many or a class of expanded clone.

>TRBV7-6|few|TRBJ2-5|NA
CASSLGGDIRETQYF
TGTGCCAGCAGCTTGGGGGGGGACATCCGGGAGACCCAGTACTTC
>TRBV9|NA|TRBJ2-5|TRBD2
CASSVGWGLAGQETQYF
TGTGCCAGCAGCGTAGGGTGGGGACTAGCGGGACAGGAGACCCAGTACTTC
>TRBV2|NA|TRBJ2-1|TRBD2
CASSVSSGSPGEQFF
TGTGCCAGCAGTGTGTCTAGCGGGAGTCCTGGTGAGCAGTTCTTC
>TRBV19|few|TRBJ2-2|NA
CAGSRTNTGELFF
TGTGCCGGTTCTAGAACGAACACCGGGGAGCTGTTTTTT
>TRBV19|few|TRBJ2-1|TRBD2
CASTKAGGPYNEQFF
TGTGCCAGCACTAAGGCGGGAGGCCCATACAATGAGCAGTTCTTC
>TRBV5-6|once|TRBJ2-5|NA
CASKLPGQETQYF
TGTGCCAGCAAGCTGCCGGGGCAAGAGACCCAGTACTTC
>TRBV15|few|TRBJ1-4|NA
CATRLQGINEKLFF
TGTGCCACCAGACTTCAGGGCATAAATGAAAAACTGTTTTTT
>TRBV6-1|NA|TRBJ2-3|TRBD2
CASREGLGGTDTQYF
TGTGCCAGCAGAGAGGGACTAGGGGGGACCGATACGCAGTATTTT
>TRBV19|NA|TRBJ2-2|TRBD2
CASSLLYVIAGGRTGELFF
TGTGCCAGTAGCCTACTTTATGTTATAGCGGGAGGGAGGACCGGGGAGCTGTTTTTT
>TRBV9|few|TRBJ1-1|NA
CASSVRGDLNTEAFF
TGTGCCAGCAGCGTACGCGGGGACTTGAACACTGAAGCTTTCTTT
>TRBV2|few|TRBJ1-5|NA
CASRPGGDQPQHF
TGTGCCAGCAGACCTGGGGGGGATCAGCCCCAGCATTTT
>TRBV4-2|once|TRBJ1-5|NA
CASSQEQGDFQPQHF
TGTGCCAGCAGCCAAGAACAGGGAGATTTTCAGCCCCAGCATTTT
>TRBV30|NA|TRBJ1-1|TRBD1
CAGGTVEAFF
TGTGCCGGAGGGACAGTTGAAGCTTTCTTT